The clone carrying this TCR beta chain was counted at least ten times. As yet, its antigen is unknown. The CDR3 spans 14 residues. The V gene end was trimmed by 0 bases and the J gene end by 6 bases; junction bases not matched to a gene: 5. Per germline, CDR1 SGHDT and CDR2 YYEEEE. Sorted libraries used 800,000 to 1,000,000 CD4+ or CD8+ T cells. These data belong to a study of neurological immune-mediated disorders. Study-wide results and limits: The study found the most TCR clonal expansion in HTLV-1-associated myelopathy and the least in multiple sclerosis, below healthy controls.

From 15-18 subjects, each sequencing run yielded over 180 million TCR-beta sequences. A single record per CDR3 protein comes from TCRdb applying MiXCR to the 5' RACE reads. The table includes 40,000 or so distinct CDR3 sequences, roughly 4.8% detected once. The origin of this receptor is a man aged 18 to 30 in good health. Source material: CD4+ T cells from blood. This chain joins TRBV5-6 and TRBJ2-7, with 8 bases aligning to TRBD1. The CDR3, as DNA: TGTGCCAGCAGCTTGGGAGGACAGGGCGGCGAGCAGTACTTC. This sequence encodes CASSLGGQGGEQYF.